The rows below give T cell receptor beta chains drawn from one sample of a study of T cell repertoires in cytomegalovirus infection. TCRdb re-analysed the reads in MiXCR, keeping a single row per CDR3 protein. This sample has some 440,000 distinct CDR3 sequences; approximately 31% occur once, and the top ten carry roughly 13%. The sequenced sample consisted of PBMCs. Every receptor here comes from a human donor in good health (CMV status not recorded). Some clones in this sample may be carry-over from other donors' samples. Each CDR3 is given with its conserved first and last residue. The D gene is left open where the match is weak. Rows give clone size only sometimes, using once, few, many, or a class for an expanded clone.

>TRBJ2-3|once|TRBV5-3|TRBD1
TGTGCCAGCAGCTCACCGGGACAGGGGACGGTAGATACGCAGTATTTT
CASSSPGQGTVDTQYF
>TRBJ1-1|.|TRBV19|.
TGTGCCAGTGGAAATATTGACAACTGGAACACTGAAGCTTTCTTT
CASGNIDNWNTEAFF
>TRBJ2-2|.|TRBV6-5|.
TGTGCCAGCAGTTATGAAGTGTGGGACGGGGACACCGGGGAGCTGTTTTTT
CASSYEVWDGDTGELFF
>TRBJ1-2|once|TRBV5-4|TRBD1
TGTGCCAGCAACAATCGGACAGGAGTAAACTATGGCTACACCTTC
CASNNRTGVNYGYTF
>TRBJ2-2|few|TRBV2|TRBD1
TGTGCCAGCAGCCCTGACAGGGCGTTACCCGGGGAGCTGTTTTTT
CASSPDRALPGELFF
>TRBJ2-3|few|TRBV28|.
TGTGCCGTCAGGGGTTCGAGCACAGATACGCAGTATTTT
CAVRGSSTDTQYF
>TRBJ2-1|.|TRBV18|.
TGTGCCAGCTCACGGATTCAACAGGTATGGGGTAACAATGAGCAGTTCTTC
CASSRIQQVWGNNEQFF
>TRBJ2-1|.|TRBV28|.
TGTGCCAGCGGGGAAAGGATGGAGAGCTCCTACAATGAGCAGTTCTTC
CASGERMESSYNEQFF
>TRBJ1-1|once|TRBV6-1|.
TGTGCCAGCAGTGGACAGATCTTCAACACTGAAGCTTTCTTT
CASSGQIFNTEAFF
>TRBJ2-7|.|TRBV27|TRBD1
TGTGCCAGCAGTTTAGGCTCGGGACAGAGTTTCTACGAGCAGTACTTC
CASSLGSGQSFYEQYF
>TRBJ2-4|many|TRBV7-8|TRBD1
TGTGCCAGCAGCGCCCTGGACAGGGACAAAAACATTCAGTACTTC
CASSALDRDKNIQYF
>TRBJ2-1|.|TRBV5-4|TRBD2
TGTGCCAGCAGCAAGGCGGGGGACTCCTACAATGAGCAGTTCTTC
CASSKAGDSYNEQFF
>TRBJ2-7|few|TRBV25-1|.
TGTGCCAGCAGTGAATCAGGGTCCTACGAGCAGTACTTC
CASSESGSYEQYF
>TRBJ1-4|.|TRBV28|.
TGTGCCAGCAGGATTCTGTGGGGGACGAGTGAAAAACTGTTTTTT
CASRILWGTSEKLFF
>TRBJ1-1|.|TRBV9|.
TGTGCCAGCAGCGATCCAACAGGGCTGAACACTGAAGCTTTCTTT
CASSDPTGLNTEAFF
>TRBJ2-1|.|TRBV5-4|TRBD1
TGTGCCAGCAGCCCCCAATGGGGATCCCGGACCGGGACAGGGAACAATGAGCAGTTCTTC
CASSPQWGSRTGTGNNEQFF
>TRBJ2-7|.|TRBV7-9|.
TGTGCCAGCAGCCCGATTGGGCTAGTGGGGAACGAGCAGTACTTC
CASSPIGLVGNEQYF
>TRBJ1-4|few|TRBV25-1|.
TGTGCCAGCAGGGAAAATGATGAAAAACTGTTTTTT
CASRENDEKLFF
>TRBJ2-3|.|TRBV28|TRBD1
TGTGCCAGCAGTTTATTTAGGGACAGATTTTCAGATACGCAGTATTTT
CASSLFRDRFSDTQYF
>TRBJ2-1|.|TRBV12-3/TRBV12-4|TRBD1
TGTGCCAGCAGTTCTTGGGACAGGGGGGTTGAGCAGTTCTTC
CASSSWDRGVEQFF
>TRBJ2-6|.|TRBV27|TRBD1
TGTGCCAGCACTTTGGGACAGGGATTCTCTGGGGCCAACGTCCTGACTTTC
CASTLGQGFSGANVLTF
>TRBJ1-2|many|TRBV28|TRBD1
TGTGCCAGCAGTCCCCCCGGACAGGGTTTGGGTGGCTACACCTTC
CASSPPGQGLGGYTF
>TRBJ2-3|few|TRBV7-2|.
TGTGCCAGCAGCCTCGTATTTTCGGGCACAGATACGCAGTATTTT
CASSLVFSGTDTQYF
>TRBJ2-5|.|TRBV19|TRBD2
TGTGCCAGTAGTGTCGGGACTAGTCGAGAGACCCAGTACTTC
CASSVGTSRETQYF
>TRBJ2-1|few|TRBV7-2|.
TGTGCCAGCAGCCCGGGTCTACTCAATAATTTGCAGCTCTTC
CASSPGLLNNLQLF
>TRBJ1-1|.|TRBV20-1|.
TGCAGGGCTAGAGGTAGTGAAACTGAAGCTTTCTTT
CRARGSETEAFF
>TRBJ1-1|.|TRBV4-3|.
TGCGCCAGCAGCCAAGTACTGACGGGGAACACTGAAGCTTTCTTT
CASSQVLTGNTEAFF
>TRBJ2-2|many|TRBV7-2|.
TGTGCCAGCAGCCCCCGGGGGTCCTATGGGACCGGGGAGCTGTTTTTT
CASSPRGSYGTGELFF
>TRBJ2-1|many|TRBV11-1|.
TGTGCCAGCCGTCCGGGGCAGCTGATCTACAATGAGCAGTTCTTC
CASRPGQLIYNEQFF
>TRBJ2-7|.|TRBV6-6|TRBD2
TGTGCCAGCAGCCCCGGGACTAGCGGGGGGGCTAGTAGCTACGAGCAGTACTTC
CASSPGTSGGASSYEQYF
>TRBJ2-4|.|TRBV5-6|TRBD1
TGTGCCAGCAGTTCCCGGGACAGGGGGCGCAGAGGTAACATTCAGTACTTC
CASSSRDRGRRGNIQYF
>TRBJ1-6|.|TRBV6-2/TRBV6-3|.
TGTGCCAGCAGGCCACCGACCAGCTCCTATAATTCACCCCTCCACTTT
CASRPPTSSYNSPLHF
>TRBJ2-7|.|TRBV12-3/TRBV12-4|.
TGTGCCAGCAGTCCGGGGACCCACGAGCAGTACTTC
CASSPGTHEQYF
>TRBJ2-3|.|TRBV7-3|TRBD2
TGTGCCAGCAGCTTGACCGGGACTACGAGCACAGATACGCAGTATTTT
CASSLTGTTSTDTQYF